These 24 T cell receptor beta chains share one sample of origin, sequenced in a study of CXCR3-negative and CXCR3-positive naive CD8 T cells. The authors prepared UMI-labeled TRB cDNA libraries by 5' RACE. Each CDR3 protein gets one entry in TCRdb, which reprocessed the 5' RACE reads and gives no DNA. The sample data list around 40,000 distinct CDR3 sequences. Sequenced material: memory CD8+ T cells from blood. The receptors were gathered from a human donor in good health. Some clones in this sample may be carry-over from other donors' samples.

The genes are TRBV20-1 and TRBJ1-2. The V gene's germline CDR1 is DFQATT and CDR2 SNEGSKA (reference sequence). This CDR3 has 12 residues. CDR3 amino acids: CSARALDFGYTF.

This chain connects TRBV7-9 to TRBJ1-3; the D gene TCRdb calls, TRBD1, cannot be checked with no DNA. The CDR3 length is 16 residues. The germline gives CDR1 SEHNR, CDR2 FQNEAQ (reference sequence). The CDR3 sequence is CASSSDRRYSGNTIYF. Full variable domain (outside the CDR3, taken from reference TRBV7-9 and TRBJ1-3): DTGVSQNPRHKITKRGQNVTFRCDPISEHNRLYWYRQTLGQGPEFLTYFQNEAQLEKSRLLSDRFSAERPKGSFSTLEIQRTEQGDSAMYLCASSSDRRYSGNTIYFGEGSWLTVV.

The chain uses TRBV28 and TRBJ1-5; the D call from TCRdb, TRBD1, cannot be confirmed without DNA. The CDR3 covers 15 residues. Per the germline V gene, CDR1 is MDHEN and CDR2 is SYDVKM. CDR3 amino acids: CASSLLSDRAQPQHF.

The chain joins TRBV20-1 to TRBJ2-5; TCRdb names TRBD1, which stays unverified in the absence of DNA. CDR3 length: 15 amino acids. Germline CDR1 reads DFQATT; CDR2 reads SNEGSKA (reference sequence). The CDR3 loop reads CSARVSGAIRETQYF.

The rearrangement links TRBV28 to TRBJ1-5; TCRdb's D call of TRBD1 is untestable without DNA. The CDR3 is 16 amino acids. Germline lookup yields CDR1 MDHEN and CDR2 SYDVKM. The CDR3 spells CASSLTGVLGNQPQHF. Drawing the rest from reference TRBV28 and TRBJ1-5, the complete variable domain is DVKVTQSSRYLVKRTGEKVFLECVQDMDHENMFWYRQDPGLGLRLIYFSYDVKMKEKGDIPEGYSVSREKKERFSLILESASTNQTSMYLCASSLTGVLGNQPQHFGDGTRLSIL.

The V call is TRBV6-2 or TRBV6-3, the J call TRBJ2-5; the D gene TCRdb calls, TRBD1, cannot be checked with no DNA. The CDR3 is 16 residues long. CDR1 MNHEY and CDR2 SVGEGT come from the germline V gene. CDR3 amino acids: CASNRQGLTYQETQYF.

J is TRBJ2-7 and V is TRBV12-3 or TRBV12-4. The CDR3 runs 12 residues. This chain's CDR3 is CASSFEDSEQYF.

V is TRBV20-1 and J is TRBJ2-7. This CDR3 has 13 residues. CDR1 is DFQATT and CDR2 is SNEGSKA in the germline V gene (reference sequence). The CDR3 protein is CSAREAVSYEQYF.

The J gene is TRBJ1-4, the V gene TRBV5-1. The V gene's germline CDR1 is SGHRS and CDR2 YFSETQ. The CDR3 loop spans 14 amino acids. CDR3 in amino acids: CASSLSGKSEKLFF.

The chain recombines TRBV7-9 with TRBJ1-2. CDR1 is SEHNR, CDR2 FQNEAQ, per germline (reference sequence). The CDR3 loop spans 13 amino acids. The CDR3 here is CASSFQDFYGYTF.

The CDR3 spells CASSYRDNYGYTF. The V and J genes are TRBV6-2 or TRBV6-3 and TRBJ1-2; TCRdb gives TRBD1 as the D gene, but with no DNA this cannot be confirmed. Germline values: CDR1 MNHEY, CDR2 SVGEGT. The CDR3 has 13 amino acids.

The chain carries TRBV29-1 and TRBJ2-3; there is no DNA to check the TCRdb D call of TRBD1. This CDR3 spans 13 amino acids. Germline CDR1 is SQVTM and CDR2 is ANQGSEA. This chain's CDR3 is CSVRRGDADTQYF.

The chain is built from TRBV20-1 and TRBJ2-7; the TRBD2 assignment by TCRdb is unverifiable without DNA. The germline V gene encodes CDR1 DFQATT and CDR2 SNEGSKA (reference sequence). CDR3 length: 14 residues. The CDR3 protein is CSARDEDYSYEQYF.

The rearrangement uses TRBV21-1 and TRBJ1-5; the TCRdb call, TRBD1, lacks DNA for checking. TRBV21-1 is termed a pseudogene. CDR3 length equals 15 residues. The CDR3 region is CASSKAGRGNQPQHF.

The chain is built from TRBV7-7 and TRBJ2-2. The length of the CDR3 is 13 residues. The germline V gene encodes CDR1 SSHAT and CDR2 FNYEAQ (reference sequence). CDR3 in amino acids: CASSAGITGELFF.

This chain uses TRBV27 with TRBJ1-1. The CDR3 has 14 residues. CDR1 is MNHEY and CDR2 is SMNVEV in the germline V gene (reference sequence). The CDR3 region is CASSFLSGNTEAFF.

This clonotype is deemed medium-sized by its frequency. V usage is TRBV7-3 and J usage is TRBJ1-1; TCRdb gives TRBD1 as the D gene, but with no DNA this cannot be confirmed. Germline V gene lookup returns CDR1 SGHTA and CDR2 FQGTGA. The CDR3 has 13 amino acids. CDR3 region: CASSWTGNTEAFF.

This chain uses TRBV6-2 or TRBV6-3 with TRBJ2-2; TCRdb picks TRBD2, but there is no DNA to check that call. CDR3 length: 15 amino acids. The germline CDR1 and CDR2 sequences are MNHEY and SVGEGT. CDR3 loop: CASSYSGLATGELFF.

The J gene is TRBJ2-7, the V gene TRBV7-2; TCRdb's D call of TRBD2 is untestable without DNA. The CDR3 has 13 amino acids. In germline, CDR1 is SGHTA, CDR2 FQGNSA. This CDR3 is CASRSGESYEQYF.

The chain employs TRBV25-1 and TRBJ2-7. The CDR3 totals 12 residues. The germline CDR1 and CDR2 sequences are MGHDK and SYGVNS. CDR3: CASRDRLYEQYF.

V and J are TRBV9 and TRBJ2-2. Per the germline V gene, CDR1 is SGDLS and CDR2 is YYNGEE. The CDR3 consists of 16 residues. This chain's CDR3 is CASSGRGRANTGELFF.

The genes are TRBV7-6 and TRBJ2-1. Germline CDR1 SGHVS, CDR2 FNYEAQ. The CDR3 runs 14 residues. The CDR3 spells CASSLDGRYNEQFF.

The chain carries TRBV20-1 and TRBJ2-7; TCRdb calls TRBD2, which cannot be checked without DNA. CDR3 size: 14 residues. The germline V gene encodes CDR1 DFQATT and CDR2 SNEGSKA (reference sequence). The CDR3 protein is CSVKPLAVEYEQYF.

The V gene is TRBV12-3 or TRBV12-4, the J gene TRBJ2-2; TCRdb lists TRBD2, though no DNA is available to test this call. The CDR3 is made up of 16 amino acids. CDR3 region: CASSLFSGSGGGELFF.